This T cell receptor beta chain was profiled in a study of breast tumors, draining lymph nodes, adjacent tissues (dated by TCRdb to 2015 to 2016). At the level of the whole study: TCR beta repertoires were compared across tumor, adjacent nontumor tissue and axillary lymph nodes obtained from breast cancer patients. The study aimed to assess the relationships and possible T-cell exchange between tumor, surrounding tissue and draining lymph node repertoires in human breast cancer.

The lymph node samples were taken from the axillary draining lymph nodes of breast cancer patients. Trimming removed 0 bases from V and 0 bases from J, leaving 6 bases between the germline ends. The germline V gene provides CDR1 KGHDR and CDR2 SFDVKD. CDR3 length: 15 amino acids, cysteine to phenylalanine. Only the CDR3 region is kept as DNA, spanning 45 bases read in frame from base 1. Sequencing was carried out with an Illumina HiSeq 2000. Multiplex PCR amplification was used to build the TCR beta chain libraries. The amplified TCR beta chain products were analyzed by high-throughput sequencing. TCRdb reanalyzed the raw reads on its own, using fastp at Q25 for trimming and MiXCR for clone calling, and kept in-frame beta chains. CDR3 protein sequences are deduplicated, and each keeps its most common genes and DNA. The sample yields approximately 140,000 distinct CDR3 sequences; about 31% were counted once. The top ten hold approximately 2.2% of the sample.

Regarding this clonotype: It lacks a known antigen. Base qualities were left out, and no much larger clone turns up one base away.

Points the paper makes about the study in general: The conclusion that tumor T cells originate in lymph nodes was framed as consistent with a hypothesis rather than directly demonstrated. Tumor and nontumor tissue repertoires were significantly more similar in luminal-like than in basal-like breast cancer. Tumor T-cell repertoires showed less diversity than lymph node repertoires and more diversity than nontumor tissue repertoires, and tumor T-cell repertoires showed preferential V and J gene usage. The data were judged consistent with most tumor T cells deriving from the lymph node and then expanding within tumor tissue.

The rearrangement joined TRBV24-1 to TRBJ2-3, with no confidently assigned D gene. The specimen was axillary lymph node tissue. This TCR was sampled from a female donor with breast cancer. Some clones in this sample may be carry-over from other donors' samples. The DNA sequence is as follows: TGTGCCACCAGTGATTTGTACAGCAGCACAGATACGCAGTATTTT. Translated, it reads CATSDLYSSTDTQYF.